These 11 T cell receptor beta chains share one sample of origin, sequenced in a study of T cell responses to AZD1222 COVID-19 vaccine. The repertoire was sequenced with immunoSEQ multiplex PCR; TCRdb's copy has only in-frame clones and lacks some. The profile shows under 150,000 clones, 91% of them singletons. Specimen: peripheral blood, collected on day 0 of AZD1222 vaccination. Receptors were obtained from an adult in good health.

This CDR3 is CASSLSGSAEQYF. The CDR3 DNA sequence: TGTGCCAGCAGCCTTAGCGGGAGTGCCGAGCAGTACTTC. The V call is TRBV12-3 or TRBV12-4, the J call TRBJ2-7; 9 bases are a match to TRBD2. Trimming at V came to 6 bases and at J to 6 bases, leaving 6 bases not matched to a gene. This CDR3 is 13 amino acids long.

The V and J genes are TRBV5-4 and TRBJ2-1; D is unresolved. The CDR3 is 12 amino acids. Germline CDR1 reads SGHNT; CDR2 reads YYREEE (reference sequence). V lost 4 bases and J lost 4, with 6 bases in between. CDR3 bases: TGTGCCAGCAGCCCCGGGTACAATGAGCAGTTCTTC. It encodes CASSPGYNEQFF. The whole variable domain, remainder taken from reference TRBV5-4 and TRBJ2-1, is ETGVTQSPTHLIKTRGQQVTLRCSSQSGHNTVSWYQQALGQGPQFIFQYYREEENGRGNFPPRFSGLQFPNYSSELNVNALELDDSALYLCASSPGYNEQFFGPGTRLTVL.

The CDR3 sequence: CASSGQGAAAFF. CDR3 bases: TGTGCCAGCAGTGGACAGGGGGCCGCGGCTTTCTTT. V usage is TRBV2 and J usage is TRBJ1-1, with TRBD1 identical over 10 bases. Unmatched junction bases numbered 4, after V lost 4 bases and J lost 11 bases. This CDR3 has 12 residues. CDR1 and CDR2 from the germline V gene are SNHLY and FYNNEI. Full variable domain (missing parts from reference TRBV2 and TRBJ1-1): EPEVTQTPSHQVTQMGQEVILRCVPISNHLYFYWYRQILGQKVEFLVSFYNNEISEKSEIFDDQFSVERPDGSNFTLKIRSTKLEDSAMYFCASSGQGAAAFFGQGTRLTVV.

Notes on this clone: The sample has other DNA sequences that encode this CDR3 too. The chain recombines TRBV7-3 with TRBJ2-1; TRBD1 might be the D (5 bases). The CDR3 totals 13 residues. Trimming took off 1 base at V and 8 bases at J, with 9 bases between the two ends. CDR1 SGHTA and CDR2 FQGTGA come from the germline V gene. This CDR3 is CASSLKVRDEQFF. The CDR3 bases are TGTGCCAGCAGCTTAAAGGTCAGGGATGAGCAGTTCTTC.

The V call is TRBV19, the J call TRBJ2-7; either TRBD1 or TRBD2 may fit D (7 bases each). Trimming left V 8 bases short and J 2 bases short, with 10 bases between. This CDR3 comprises 12 residues. Germline CDR1 is LNHDA and CDR2 is SQIVND (reference sequence). The CDR3 is CASQGGAYEQYF. Here the CDR3 DNA reads TGTGCCAGTCAGGGGGGGGCCTACGAGCAGTACTTC. The full variable domain, its missing parts supplied by reference TRBV19 and TRBJ2-7, is DGGITQSPKYLFRKEGQNVTLSCEQNLNHDAMYWYRQDPGQGLRLIYYSQIVNDFQKGDIAEGYSVSREKKESFPLTVTSAQKNPTAFYLCASQGGAYEQYFGPGTRLTVT.

The chain combines TRBV2 with TRBJ1-3; 7 bases line up with TRBD1. Germline assignment: CDR1 SNHLY and CDR2 FYNNEI. The CDR3 sequence is 15 residues long. V gave up 5 bases and J gave up 0 bases; unmatched junction bases: 4. CDR3 sequence (DNA): TGTGCCAGCAGTATGGGACAGAGCTCTGGAAACACCATATATTTT. It yields the protein CASSMGQSSGNTIYF.

The chain recombines TRBV7-9 with TRBJ1-3; D call uncertain. Trimming took 1 base from V and 8 from J, leaving 12 bases between them. Germline assignment: CDR1 SEHNR and CDR2 FQNEAQ (reference sequence). CDR3 length: 14 amino acids. The CDR3 loop is CASSLEDGSYTIYF. DNA of the CDR3: TGTGCCAGCAGCTTAGAGGACGGTTCGTACACCATATATTTT.

This clone was seen a single time. The chain is built from TRBV14 and TRBJ2-1, with 10 bases aligning to TRBD2. With V trimmed by 4 bases and J by 4 bases, 4 bases remained unmatched. Looked up from germline, CDR1 is SGHDN and CDR2 is FVKESK. The CDR3 has 15 residues. The CDR3 loop is CASSRWTSGYNEQFF. In DNA, the CDR3 is TGTGCCAGCAGCCGATGGACTAGCGGTTACAATGAGCAGTTCTTC.

V and J are TRBV7-8 and TRBJ2-1; 8 bases are shared with TRBD2. Germline CDR1 and CDR2: SGHVS and FQNEAQ. The CDR3 totals 15 residues. Germline trimming cut 4 bases from V and 4 bases from J; bases unmatched to any gene: 6. CDR3 loop: CASSWPGLGYNEQFF. CDR3 nucleotide sequence: TGTGCCAGCAGCTGGCCGGGACTAGGGTACAATGAGCAGTTCTTC.

The rearrangement links TRBV12-5 to TRBJ1-5; a possible D gene is TRBD1 (6 bases). The CDR3 extends over 14 amino acids. V gave up 2 bases and J gave up 7 bases, with 12 bases separating them. Germline lookup yields CDR1 LGHNT and CDR2 FRNRAP. The chain's CDR3 is CASGLSGVGQPQHF. The CDR3 coding sequence is TGTGCTAGTGGTTTGTCAGGGGTGGGGCAGCCCCAGCATTTT.

This clone was counted a few times. The V call is TRBV18, the J call TRBJ2-7; 9 bases are a match to TRBD2. The CDR3 is made up of 15 amino acids. The V gene's germline CDR1 is KGHSH and CDR2 LQKENI. The V gene end was trimmed by 3 bases and the J gene end by 2 bases; junction bases not matched to a gene: 5. CDR3 bases: TGTGCCAGCTCACCCCGCGGGAGGGGAGCCTACGAGCAGTACTTC. Translation gives CASSPRGRGAYEQYF.